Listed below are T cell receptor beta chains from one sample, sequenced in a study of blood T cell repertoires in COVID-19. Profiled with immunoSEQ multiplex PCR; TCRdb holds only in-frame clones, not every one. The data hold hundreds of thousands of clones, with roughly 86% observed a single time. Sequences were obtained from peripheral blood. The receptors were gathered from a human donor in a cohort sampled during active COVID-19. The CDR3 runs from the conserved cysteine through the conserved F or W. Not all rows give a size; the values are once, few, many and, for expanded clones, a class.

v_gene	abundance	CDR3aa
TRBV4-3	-	CASSQGPRVSYEQYF
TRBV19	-	CASRTQGVGTEAFF
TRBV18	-	CASSLSGTGVRGSEKLFF
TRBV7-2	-	CASSLTGTEPYEQYF
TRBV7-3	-	CASSLGTGGAFF
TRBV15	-	CATSRGSGSGNTIYF
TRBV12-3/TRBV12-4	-	CASSTTGFYGYTF
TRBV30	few	CAWSLNYGYTF
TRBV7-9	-	CASSSRQGRAYEQYF
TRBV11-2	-	CASSLERAGGYYGYTF
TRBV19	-	CASSISRIGTEAFF
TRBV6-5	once	CAVSKRTAGLYEQYF
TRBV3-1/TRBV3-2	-	CASSQGTGSEQYF
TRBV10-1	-	CASSEAGTYEQYF
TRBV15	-	CATSRDLNSLIASGGEQYF
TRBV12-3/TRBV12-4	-	CASSFRNPGEQYF
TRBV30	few	CAWSVGGEQYF
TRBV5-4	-	CASSLRGNQETQYF
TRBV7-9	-	CASSQTGQGQTNEKLFF
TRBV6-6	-	CASSPLTTGKLQPQHF
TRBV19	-	CASTQAGLAGNEQFF
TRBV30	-	CASGTSGSSYEQYF
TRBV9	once	CASSVGGTPGTTDTQYF
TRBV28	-	CATDRLAGDIFREQYF
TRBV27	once	CASSSGSAYLNYNEQFF
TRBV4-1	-	CASSEDRGNYGYTF
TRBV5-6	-	CASSLGLAGVTNTGELFF
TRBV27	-	CASSALYQGARETQYF
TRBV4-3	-	CASSQVGQGGYEQYF
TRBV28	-	CASSSSGTGGYF
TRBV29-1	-	CSVGQGNGNTIYF
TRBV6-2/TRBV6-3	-	CASSRSQAKRLYGYTF
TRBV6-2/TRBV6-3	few	CASSYPAYEQYF
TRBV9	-	CASSPGTGTIEQYF
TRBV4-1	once	CASSPGGGGHYEQYF
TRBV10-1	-	CASRTVALGSGGSGELFF
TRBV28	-	CASSSPGQGSEKLFF
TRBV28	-	CASSLPRTSTDTQYF
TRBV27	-	CASSTRTGETQYF
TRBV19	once	CASSPRTGWTYGYTF
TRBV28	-	CASSSSDYGYTF
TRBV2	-	CASRVGTEAFF
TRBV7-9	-	CASSSRTSGGASLFYEQYF
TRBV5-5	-	CASSLAGTYNSPLHF
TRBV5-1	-	CASSSRTGGAGELFF
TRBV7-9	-	CASSPRTGILGTGELFF
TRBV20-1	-	CSARTSYGYTF
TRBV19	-	CASRSERRLYGYTF